This T cell receptor beta chain emerged from a study of OX40 agonist ivuxolimab in advanced cancers. This table comes from immunoSEQ multiplex PCR, and its TCRdb copy is limited to in-frame clones, with some not included. Among nearly 25,000 clones listed, over 65% were seen once. Comment on this clone: Its antigen is as yet unknown.

Findings and limits, study-wide: Partly responding patients at 0.1-3.0 mg/kg showed some of the smallest clonal expansion.

The study sampled blood at baseline, cycle 4 day 1, and cycle 7 day 1. The germline V gene has CDR1 LNHDA and CDR2 SQIVND (reference sequence). The CDR3 is made up of 13 amino acids. V dropped 10 bases and J dropped 8 bases, with 17 bases sitting between them. The clonotype was recovered from an adult with an advanced solid tumor such as melanoma, head and neck, liver or kidney cancer. The chain couples TRBV19 to TRBJ1-4; D gene unclear. The sequencing here drew on CD4+ or CD8+ T cells sorted from blood, taken in a trial of the OX40 agonist ivuxolimab. As DNA, the CDR3 is TGTGCCACGTTGGTGGACCAAGGGGAAAAACTGTTTTTT. Protein sequence: CATLVDQGEKLFF.